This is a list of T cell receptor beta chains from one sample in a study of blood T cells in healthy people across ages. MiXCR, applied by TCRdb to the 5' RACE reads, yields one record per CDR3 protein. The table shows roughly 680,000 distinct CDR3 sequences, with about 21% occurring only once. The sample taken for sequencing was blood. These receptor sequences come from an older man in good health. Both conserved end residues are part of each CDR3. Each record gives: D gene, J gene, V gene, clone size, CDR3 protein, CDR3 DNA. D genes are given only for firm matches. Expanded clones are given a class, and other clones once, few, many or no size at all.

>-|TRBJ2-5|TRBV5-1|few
CASTPNSFYQETQYF
TGCGCCAGCACCCCAAACTCCTTCTACCAAGAGACCCAGTACTTC
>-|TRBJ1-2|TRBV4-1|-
CASSQDAKYGYTF
TGCGCCAGCAGCCAAGATGCCAAATATGGCTACACCTTC
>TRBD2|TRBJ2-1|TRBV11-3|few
CASSLGGGRTYNEQFF
TGTGCCAGCAGCTTGGGGGGCGGGAGGACCTACAATGAGCAGTTCTTC
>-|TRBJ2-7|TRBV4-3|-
CASSQRTRDEQYF
TGCGCCAGCAGCCAAAGAACGCGGGACGAGCAGTACTTC
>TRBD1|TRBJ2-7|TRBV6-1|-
CASSKQGGDSYEQYF
TGTGCCAGCAGCAAACAGGGGGGAGACTCCTACGAGCAGTACTTC
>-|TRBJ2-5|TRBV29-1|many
CSVGGAREETQYF
TGCAGCGTTGGGGGGGCGCGAGAAGAGACCCAGTACTTC
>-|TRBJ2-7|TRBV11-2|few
CASSLAGFGYEQYF
TGTGCCAGCAGCTTAGCCGGGTTTGGCTACGAGCAGTACTTC
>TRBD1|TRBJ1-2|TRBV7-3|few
CASSLGTGEGYTF
TGTGCCAGCAGCTTAGGAACAGGGGAAGGCTACACCTTC
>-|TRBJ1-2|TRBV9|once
CASSVSRLGTYGYTF
TGTGCCAGCAGCGTAAGCAGGTTAGGCACCTATGGCTACACCTTC
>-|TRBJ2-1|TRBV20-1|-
CSADRDKTDNEQFF
TGCAGTGCTGACCGGGACAAGACCGATAATGAGCAGTTCTTC
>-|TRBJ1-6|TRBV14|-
CASSPLEQNNSPLHF
TGTGCCAGCAGCCCTCTTGAACAGAATAATTCACCCCTCCACTTT
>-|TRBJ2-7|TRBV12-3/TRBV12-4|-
CASSFTRASYEQYF
TGTGCCAGCAGTTTTACCCGCGCCTCCTACGAGCAGTACTTC
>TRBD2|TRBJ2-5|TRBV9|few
CASSVDPIAGSETQYF
TGTGCCAGCAGCGTGGACCCCATAGCGGGTTCGGAGACCCAGTACTTC
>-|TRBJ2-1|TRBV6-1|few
CASSEGGLSAPGLRYNEQFF
TGTGCCAGCAGTGAAGGCGGGCTGTCAGCCCCAGGGTTACGCTACAATGAGCAGTTCTTC
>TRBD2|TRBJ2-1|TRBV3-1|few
CASSQAPGLAAYNEQFF
TGTGCCAGCAGCCAAGCCCCGGGACTAGCGGCCTACAATGAGCAGTTCTTC
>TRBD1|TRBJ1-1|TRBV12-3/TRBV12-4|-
CASSRQGLSFEAFF
TGTGCCAGCAGTCGACAGGGGTTAAGTTTCGAAGCTTTCTTT
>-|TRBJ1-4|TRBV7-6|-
CASSLSSQLSNEKLFF
TGTGCCAGCAGCTTATCGTCTCAACTATCCAATGAAAAACTGTTTTTT
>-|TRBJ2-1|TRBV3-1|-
CASSQDRLPYSDEQFF
TGTGCCAGCAGCCAAGATCGGCTGCCTTATTCCGATGAGCAGTTCTTC
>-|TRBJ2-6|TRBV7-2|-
CASSFVGSGANVLTF
TGTGCCAGCAGCTTTGTGGGCTCTGGGGCCAACGTCCTGACTTTC
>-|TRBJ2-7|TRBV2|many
CASSQGGRYEQYF
TGTGCCAGCAGCCAAGGGGGACGATACGAGCAGTACTTC
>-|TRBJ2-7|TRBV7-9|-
CASSLAGQRRYEQYF
TGTGCCAGCAGCTTGGCGGGACAGCGACGCTACGAGCAGTACTTC
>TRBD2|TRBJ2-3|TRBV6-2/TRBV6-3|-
CASSSLSGLAGDTQYF
TGTGCCAGCAGCTCCCTATCCGGACTAGCGGGAGATACGCAGTATTTT